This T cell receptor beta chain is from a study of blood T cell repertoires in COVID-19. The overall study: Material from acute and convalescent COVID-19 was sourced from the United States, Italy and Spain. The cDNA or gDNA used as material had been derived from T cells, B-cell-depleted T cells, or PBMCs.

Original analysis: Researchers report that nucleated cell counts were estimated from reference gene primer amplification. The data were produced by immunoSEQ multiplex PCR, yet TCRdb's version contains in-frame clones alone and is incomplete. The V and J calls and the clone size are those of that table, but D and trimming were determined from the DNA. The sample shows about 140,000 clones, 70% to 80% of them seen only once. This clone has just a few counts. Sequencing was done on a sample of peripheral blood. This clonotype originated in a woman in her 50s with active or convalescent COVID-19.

In DNA, the CDR3 is TGCGCCAGCAGCTCACTGGGGGGGCCCACCTACGAGCAGTACTTC. Translating it yields CASSSLGGPTYEQYF. The chain recombines TRBV5-1 with TRBJ2-7, with D maybe TRBD2 (7 bases). The V gene's germline CDR1 is SGHRS and CDR2 YFSETQ. The V and J ends lost 3 bases and 2 bases respectively, with 15 bases between them. This CDR3 contains 15 residues.